This TCR beta chain originates from a study of blood T cell repertoires in COVID-19. Study-wide context: PBMCs, B-cell-depleted T cells, or T cells provided the cDNA or gDNA that made up the material.

After removal of 4 bases from V and 2 bases from J, the junction contained 12 bases not matched to a gene. The V gene's germline CDR1 is PRHDT and CDR2 FYEKMQ (reference sequence). This CDR3 has 19 amino acids. In the original workflow: Amplified reference gene primers provided the basis for estimating nucleated cell counts. The method was immunoSEQ multiplex PCR; TCRdb's version includes in-frame clones alone and lacks a portion of them. The V and J calls and clone size come from that table; D and trimming were worked out from the DNA. The table shows more than 300,000 clones, with roughly 88% occurring only once. Followed longitudinally, the Seattle patients had been enrolled during active infection. This clone was detected once.

The J gene is TRBJ2-2, the V gene TRBV13; 11 bases match TRBD1. This TCR was sampled from a woman aged 25 to 39 with COVID-19, enrolled during active disease. Sequencing was carried out using peripheral blood. The CDR3 DNA sequence: TGTGCCAGCAGCTATAGGCTTCAGGACAGGGGGCGAAACACCGGGGAGCTGTTTTTT. This sequence encodes CASSYRLQDRGRNTGELFF.